This T cell receptor beta chain was observed in a study of cytomegalovirus exposure and HLA in healthy donors. Study details: HLA-typed donors contributed 65 million to 95 million unique TCRs, which were held in an early data release. General study points: Some TCR beta chains (approximately 180 of them) were listed as cytomegalovirus-associated.

The PCR ran on 60 Vbeta and 13 Jbeta primers. Produced via immunoSEQ multiplex PCR; TCRdb's table is partial and in-frame only. The table records roughly 200,000 clones, about three quarters of them present only once. With regard to this clone: The antigen is undetermined.

CDR1 GTSNPN and CDR2 SVGIG come from the germline V gene (reference sequence). With V trimmed by 4 bases and J by 9 bases, 6 bases remained unmatched. CDR3 length: 12 residues. This receptor was obtained from a woman in her fifties or sixties in good health and CMV-seropositive. Source material: PBMCs. The chain couples TRBV30 to TRBJ1-5; TRBD1 matches at 7 bases. CDR3 region: CAWNRGEGPQHF. The CDR3 DNA follows: TGTGCCTGGAACAGGGGTGAGGGGCCCCAGCATTTT.